This entry features one T cell receptor (beta chain) sequence. V was cut by 6 bases and J by 6 bases, with 11 bases left in between. Germline V gene lookup returns CDR1 MNHNS and CDR2 SASEGT. The CDR3 is made up of 13 amino acids. PCR primers comprised 60 Vbeta and 13 Jbeta primers. Produced via immunoSEQ multiplex PCR; TCRdb's table is partial and in-frame only. This repertoire shows over 100,000 clones, roughly 80% found once; its top ten account for roughly 23%. The data were obtained in a study of cytomegalovirus exposure and HLA in healthy donors. The source material was PBMCs. The source is a man under 40 in good health and CMV-seropositive. The chain is built from TRBV6-1 and TRBJ1-4, with D possibly being TRBD1 (5 bases). CDR3 sequence: CASSRERYEKLFF. CDR3 in DNA: TGTGCCAGCAGCAGGGAACGATATGAAAAACTGTTTTTT.